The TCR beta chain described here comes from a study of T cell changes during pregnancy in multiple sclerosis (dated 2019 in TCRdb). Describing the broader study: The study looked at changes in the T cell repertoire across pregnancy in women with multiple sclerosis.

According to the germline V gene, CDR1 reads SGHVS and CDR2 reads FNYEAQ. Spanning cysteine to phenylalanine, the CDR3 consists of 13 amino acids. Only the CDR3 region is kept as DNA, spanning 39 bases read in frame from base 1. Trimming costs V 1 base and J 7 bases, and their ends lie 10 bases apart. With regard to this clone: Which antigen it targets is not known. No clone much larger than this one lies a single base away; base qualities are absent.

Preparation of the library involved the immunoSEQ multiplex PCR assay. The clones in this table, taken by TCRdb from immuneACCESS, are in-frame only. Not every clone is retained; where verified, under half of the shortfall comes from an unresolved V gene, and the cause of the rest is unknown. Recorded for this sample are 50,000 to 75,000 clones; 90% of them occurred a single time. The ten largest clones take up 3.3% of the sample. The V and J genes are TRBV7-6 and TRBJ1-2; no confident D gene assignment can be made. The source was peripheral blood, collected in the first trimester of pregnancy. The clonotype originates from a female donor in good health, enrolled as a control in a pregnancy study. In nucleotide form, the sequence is TGTGCCAGCAGCTTAGGTTGGGCAACTGGCTACACCTTC. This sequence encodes CASSLGWATGYTF.